The following is a T cell receptor beta chain sequence with its context. The sample comes from a study of blood T cell repertoires in COVID-19. Study as a whole: COVID-19 samples collected from the United States, Italy and Spain covered acute and convalescent phases. The cDNA or gDNA used as material had been derived from T cells, B-cell-depleted T cells, or PBMCs.

How the authors handled the data: It was from reference gene primer amplification that nucleated cell counts were estimated. TCRdb's table, derived via immunoSEQ multiplex PCR, lists solely in-frame clones and lacks some. Clone size and the V and J calls come from that table; the DNA yielded D and trimming. Among 300,000 to 350,000 clones, around 88% were seen once, and the ten largest hold 2.5% to 3%. The CDR3 extends over 15 amino acids. Germline CDR1 reads MNHEY; CDR2 reads SMNVEV (reference sequence). Trimming left V 6 bases short and J 0 bases short, with 14 bases between. The material sequenced was peripheral blood. The chain links TRBV27 to TRBJ1-2; tentatively, D is TRBD1 (5 bases). The clonotype comes from a man aged 25 to 40 with active or convalescent COVID-19. The CDR3: CASRLTATSNYGYTF. The CDR3 DNA is TGTGCCAGCAGGCTGACAGCTACCTCTAACTATGGCTACACCTTC.